The clone carrying this T cell receptor (beta chain) was counted a single time. Here immunoSEQ multiplex PCR was the method, and the copy in TCRdb shows in-frame clones only, minus some. The sample consists of under 200,000 clones, around nine tenths of them appearing once. These data come from a study of blood T cell repertoires in COVID-19. In the study overall: Specimens from acute and convalescent COVID-19 originated in the United States, Italy and Spain. PBMCs, B-cell-depleted T cells, or T cells provided the cDNA or gDNA that made up the material.

Recruited during active infection, patients (from Seattle) were subsequently followed longitudinally. The germline V gene has CDR1 LGHDT and CDR2 YNNKEL (reference sequence). V shed 1 base and J shed 8 bases, with 11 bases lying between them. The CDR3 runs to 13 residues. The clonotype was recovered from an elderly woman with COVID-19, enrolled during active disease. The source material was peripheral blood. The chain combines TRBV3-1 (or the pseudogene TRBV3-2) with TRBJ1-2; no clear D. CDR3 sequence: CASSQGGQGGYTF. Written as DNA, the CDR3 is TGTGCCAGCAGCCAAGGAGGGCAAGGCGGCTACACCTTC.